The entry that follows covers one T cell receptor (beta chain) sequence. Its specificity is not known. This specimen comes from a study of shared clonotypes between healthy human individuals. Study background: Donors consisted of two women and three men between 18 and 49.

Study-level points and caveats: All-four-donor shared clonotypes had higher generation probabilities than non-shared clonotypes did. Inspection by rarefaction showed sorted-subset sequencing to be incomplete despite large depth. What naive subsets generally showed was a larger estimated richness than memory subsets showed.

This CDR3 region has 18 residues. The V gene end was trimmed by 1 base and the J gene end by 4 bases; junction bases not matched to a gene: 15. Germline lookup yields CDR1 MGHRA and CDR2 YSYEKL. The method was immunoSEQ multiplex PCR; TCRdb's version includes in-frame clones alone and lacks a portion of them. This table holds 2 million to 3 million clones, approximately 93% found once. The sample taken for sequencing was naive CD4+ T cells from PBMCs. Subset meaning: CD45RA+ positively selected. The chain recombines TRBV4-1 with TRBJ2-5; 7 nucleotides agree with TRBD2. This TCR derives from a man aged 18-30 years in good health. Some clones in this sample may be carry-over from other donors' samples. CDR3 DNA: TGCGCCAGCAGCCAAGGGTTTGGAACTAGCGCCCGGCGAGAGACCCAGTACTTC. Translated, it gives CASSQGFGTSARRETQYF.